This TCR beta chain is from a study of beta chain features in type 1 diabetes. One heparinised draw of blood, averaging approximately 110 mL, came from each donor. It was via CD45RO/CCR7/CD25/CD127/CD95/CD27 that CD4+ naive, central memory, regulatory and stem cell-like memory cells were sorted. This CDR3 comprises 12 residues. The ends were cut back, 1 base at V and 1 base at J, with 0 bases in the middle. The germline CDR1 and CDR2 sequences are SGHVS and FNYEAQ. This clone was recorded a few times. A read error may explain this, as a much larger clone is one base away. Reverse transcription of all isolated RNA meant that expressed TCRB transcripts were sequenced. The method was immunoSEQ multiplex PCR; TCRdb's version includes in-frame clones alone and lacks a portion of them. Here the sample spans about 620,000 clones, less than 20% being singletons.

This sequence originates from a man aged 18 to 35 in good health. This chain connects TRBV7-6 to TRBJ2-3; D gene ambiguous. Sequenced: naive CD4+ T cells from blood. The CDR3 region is CASSLGTDTQYF. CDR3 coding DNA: TGTGCCAGCAGCTTAGGCACAGATACGCAGTATTTT.